Listed here is a single T cell receptor (beta chain). The CDR3 is 15 amino acids. Germline V gene lookup returns CDR1 SGDLS and CDR2 YYNGEE. The V gene end was trimmed by 0 bases and the J gene end by 7 bases; junction bases not matched to a gene: 8. TCRdb itself ran the RT-PCR reads through MiXCR, one entry per CDR3 protein. The sample records some 520,000 distinct CDR3 sequences, approximately 16% being singletons. This record belongs to a study of response to subunit inactivated influenza vaccine. The V gene is TRBV9, the J gene TRBJ1-2; TRBD1 aligns across 8 bases. The sequence came from a man aged 50-75 years who received an inactivated influenza vaccine. This specimen was CD4+ T cells sorted from PBMCs, taken less than 30 months after vaccination. CDR3 protein: CASSVGAGGLGGYTF. CDR3 sequence (DNA): TGTGCCAGCAGCGTAGGGGCAGGGGGCCTCGGTGGCTACACCTTC. Complete variable domain (other parts from reference TRBV9 and TRBJ1-2): DSGVTQTPKHLITATGQRVTLRCSPRSGDLSVYWYQQSLDQGLQFLIQYYNGEERAKGNILERFSAQQFPDLHSELNLSSLELGDSALYFCASSVGAGGLGGYTFGSGTRLTVV.